This T cell receptor beta chain comes out of a study of vaccination effects on CD4 cells after COVID-19. The study's findings and limits: From healthy vaccinees, only 1 of 255 vaccine-induced clones also reacted to common cold coronaviruses. Limitations: small convalescent group and missing early post-infection timepoints. Clones that were induced by infection or by vaccine showed marked contraction late after vaccination.

Assay: immunoSEQ multiplex PCR; the TCRdb copy retains only in-frame clones and omits some. The sample has tens of thousands of clones, approximately 75% seen once. With V trimmed by 3 bases and J by 5 bases, 2 bases remained unmatched. There are 13 residues in the CDR3. Germline V lookup: CDR1 GTSNPN, CDR2 SVGIG (reference sequence). Of note for this clone: Its antigen is not known.

ViraFEST used viral peptide pools to expand antigen-specific CD4+ T cells before sequencing. Scientists isolated CD4+ T cells after an approximately 9-day culture period ended. Vaccinees lacked prior SARS-CoV-2 infection and tested negative for nucleocapsid antibodies. Half-medium changes using IL-2 medium occurred on days 3 and 7. This rearrangement joins TRBV30 to TRBJ1-1; 11 bases are a match to TRBD1. Sequenced here: CD4+ T cells from PBMCs cultured with HCoV-NL63 spike peptides, sampled before COVID-19 vaccination. The TCR originated in a human donor who received a COVID-19 vaccine. CDR3 amino acids: CAWRGQGETEAFF. The CDR3 DNA is TGTGCCTGGAGGGGACAGGGGGAAACTGAAGCTTTCTTT. The complete variable domain, with remaining parts taken from reference TRBV30 and TRBJ1-1, reads SQTIHQWPATLVQPVGSPLSLECTVEGTSNPNLYWYRQAAGRGLQLLFYSVGIGQISSEVPQNLSASRPQDRQFILSSKKLLLSDSGFYLCAWRGQGETEAFFGQGTRLTVV.